This T cell receptor beta chain came from a study of cytomegalovirus exposure and HLA in healthy donors. Study-level information: For the approximately 400 genotyped donors, roughly 80% fell within the Caucasian-associated ancestry cluster. Study observations and caveats: An assumption of roughly uniform sequencing depth across donors underlay the presence/absence analyses. Later analysis showed most CMV-associated TCR beta chains appearing HLA-restricted.

V gave up 3 bases and J gave up 9 bases, with 18 bases separating them. Germline assignment: CDR1 PRHDT and CDR2 FYEKMQ (reference sequence). CDR3 length equals 15 residues. Turning to this clone: Antigen specificity is unknown.

Primers for the PCR totalled 60 Vbeta and 13 Jbeta. TCRdb's table, derived via immunoSEQ multiplex PCR, lists solely in-frame clones and lacks some. The data contain about 150,000 clones, about 74% of them seen just once; the ten biggest clones take up 3% to 4%. The clonotype comes from a woman aged 40 to 55 in good health and CMV-seronegative. V usage is TRBV13 and J usage is TRBJ2-1; maybe TRBD2 (6 bases). Sequencing input: PBMCs. The CDR3 DNA sequence: TGTGCCAGCAGCTTTGGGACTTCGGGAAGGGGTGAGCAGTTCTTC. The encoded protein is CASSFGTSGRGEQFF.